This entry is about one T cell receptor beta chain. An input of about 0.45 to 1 ug of RNA was subjected to reverse transcription using random hexamers. Amplification of TCR beta CDR3 across 54 Vbeta and 13 Jbeta was performed with immunoSEQ multiplex PCR. TCRdb analysed the immunoSEQ multiplex PCR reads with MiXCR anew, one entry per CDR3 protein. The sample contains 150,000 or so distinct CDR3 sequences, roughly 95% of which appear only once. TCR beta sequencing covered blood CD8+ and CD4+ T cells. Relapsing-remitting disease, either stable or active, was present in the treatment-naive patients who were the multiple sclerosis controls. This sample was taken from a study of CD8 T cells in Susac syndrome. The germline CDR1 and CDR2 sequences are PRHDT and FYEKMQ (reference sequence). This CDR3 region has 14 residues. Trimming took 3 bases from V and 4 from J, leaving 12 bases between them.

The sequence was collected from a human donor with multiple sclerosis. The sample taken for sequencing was CD4+ T cells from PBMCs. The rearrangement joins TRBV13 to TRBJ1-2, with D unclear. Here the CDR3 reads CASSFRTLVYGYTF. The CDR3 region has the DNA TGTGCCAGCAGCTTTCGCACCCTCGTCTATGGCTACACCTTC.